This T cell receptor beta chain was sequenced during a study of T cells in tuberculosis. Study-level points and caveats: Active tuberculosis alpha repertoires lay closer to GMM-specific TCRs than controls'. Smaller alpha distances in active tuberculosis partly reflected shorter CDR3-alpha lengths.

Generated by immunoSEQ multiplex PCR, the TCRdb table keeps only in-frame clones and is missing some. The sample has some 40,000 clones, 95% seen once. Germline V gene data show CDR1 as LGHNA and CDR2 as YSLEER. The CDR3 totals 17 residues. V lost 0 bases to trimming and J lost 4 bases; unmatched junction nucleotides: 8. As concerns this clone: Its antigen is not identified.

The sequence was obtained from a donor aged 10-29 years with latent tuberculosis or without tuberculosis infection. The rearrangement uses TRBV4-3 and TRBJ2-2, with TRBD2 identical over 7 bases. Sequenced material: PBMCs. The CDR3 coding sequence is TGCGCCAGCAGCCAAGAGCAAGCGGGGCCGGGCACCGGGGAGCTGTTTTTT. Encoded protein: CASSQEQAGPGTGELFF.